The T cell receptor beta chain described here comes from a study of blood T cell repertoires in COVID-19. Across the whole study: Samples of COVID-19 (acute and convalescent) were obtained from the United States, Italy and Spain.

This clone was observed a few times. In the authors' workflow: The assay estimated nucleated cells by amplifying reference gene primers. Libraries were prepared by immunoSEQ multiplex PCR; TCRdb keeps only in-frame clonotypes and omits some of them. V and J calls and clone size are as listed in that table; D and trimming were resolved from the DNA. The sample consists of some 90,000 clones, around 86% of them appearing once. J gave up 4 bases and V 0 bases, and 7 bases lay outside the gene matches. CDR1 and CDR2 from the germline V gene are SGHRS and YFSETQ. The CDR3 contains 15 residues. V usage is TRBV5-1 and J usage is TRBJ2-7; 7 positions match TRBD1. Input material: peripheral blood. The receptor's source is a human donor in a cohort sampled during active COVID-19. This chain's CDR3 is CASSLGVQGMYEQYF. As DNA, the CDR3 is TGCGCCAGCAGCTTGGGGGTACAGGGGATGTACGAGCAGTACTTC.